This entry lists 29 T cell receptor beta chains sequenced from one sample in a study of blood T cell repertoires in COVID-19. The table came from immunoSEQ multiplex PCR; TCRdb's copy has only in-frame clones and leaves some out. Among about 240,000 clones, about 82% were seen once, and the ten largest hold roughly 12%. Sequencing was done on a sample of peripheral blood. These receptors all stem from a man older than 75 with acute or convalescent COVID-19.

The CDR3 DNA follows: TGTGCCAGTAGTAGGGACAGGGGAAGCGAGCAGTACTTC. Protein product: CASSRDRGSEQYF. The V gene is TRBV19, the J gene TRBJ2-7; TRBD1 matches 10 bases. The CDR3 runs to 13 residues. CDR1 and CDR2 from the germline V gene are LNHDA and SQIVND (reference sequence). V dropped 4 bases and J dropped 6; count of bases not matched to a gene: 3.

The chain recombines TRBV29-1 with TRBJ2-7; TRBD2 is a possible D gene (5 bases). There are 13 residues in the CDR3. The V end was cut by 4 bases, the J end by 3 bases, with 13 bases between. The germline V gene encodes CDR1 SQVTM and CDR2 ANQGSEA. The chain's CDR3 is CSVGAGRGYEQYF. The DNA of the CDR3 is TGCAGCGTTGGAGCTGGGAGAGGCTACGAGCAGTACTTC.

The chain links TRBV9 to TRBJ2-5, with D maybe TRBD1 (5 bases). The V end was cut by 3 bases, the J end by 5 bases, with 14 bases between. CDR1 and CDR2 from the germline V gene are SGDLS and YYNGEE. This CDR3 contains 14 residues. The CDR3, as DNA: TGTGCCAGCAGCGCTAGGGGCAGCAGGGAGACCCAGTACTTC. Its protein is CASSARGSRETQYF.

This chain uses TRBV11-3 with TRBJ1-1, with 10 bases identical to TRBD1. The V gene's germline CDR1 is SGHNT and CDR2 YENEEA. V dropped 3 bases and J dropped 1; count of bases not matched to a gene: 8. This CDR3 region has 17 residues. As DNA, the CDR3 is TGTGCCAGCAGCTTCCTGGACAGGGGGGGGGAGAACACTGAAGCTTTCTTT. Its protein is CASSFLDRGGENTEAFF. The full variable domain, in which reference TRBV11-3 and TRBJ1-1 provide the parts outside the CDR3, is EAGVVQSPRYKIIEKKQPVAFWCNPISGHNTLYWYLQNLGQGPELLIRYENEEAVDDSQLPKDRFSAERLKGVDSTLKIQPAELGDSAVYLCASSFLDRGGENTEAFFGQGTRLTVV.

The chain employs TRBV9 and TRBJ2-3; 7 nucleotides align to TRBD2. V lost 2 bases to trimming and J lost 6 bases; unmatched junction nucleotides: 9. CDR1 is SGDLS, CDR2 YYNGEE, per germline. The CDR3 has 15 amino acids. The chain's CDR3 is CASSVASGPWDTQYF. In DNA, the CDR3 is TGTGCCAGCAGCGTCGCTAGCGGTCCATGGGATACGCAGTATTTT.

The chain links TRBV28 to TRBJ2-3; TRBD2 aligns across 7 bases. Germline trimming cut 5 bases from V and 4 bases from J; bases unmatched to any gene: 6. This CDR3 has 14 amino acids. Germline V gene sequence: CDR1 MDHEN, CDR2 SYDVKM. The chain's CDR3 is CASSPPRGADTQYF. As DNA, the CDR3 is TGTGCCAGCAGTCCCCCCCGGGGGGCAGATACGCAGTATTTT.

The J gene is TRBJ1-1, the V gene TRBV5-4, with D perhaps matching TRBD1 (5 bases). Germline V gene sequence: CDR1 SGHNT, CDR2 YYREEE (reference sequence). This CDR3 is built from 12 residues. Trimming left V 4 bases short and J 4 bases short, with 8 bases between. CDR3 DNA: TGTGCCAGCAGCCGCGACAGCACTGAAGCTTTCTTT. Amino acids: CASSRDSTEAFF.

The chain has TRBV9 and TRBJ1-4; 7 bases fit TRBD1. This CDR3 contains 14 residues. The V and J ends lost 4 bases and 11 bases, in that order; junction bases with no gene match: 11. Germline V gives CDR1 SGDLS, CDR2 YYNGEE. CDR3 amino acids: CASSRDRSISKLFF. The CDR3 region has the DNA TGTGCCAGCAGCAGGGACAGAAGTATTAGTAAACTGTTTTTT.

CDR3 amino acids: CAISEPTNRVLYEQYF. In nucleotides, the CDR3 is TGTGCCATCAGTGAGCCTACTAACAGGGTCCTGTACGAGCAGTACTTC. The chain has TRBV10-3 and TRBJ2-7; D perhaps matches TRBD1 (6 bases). V lost 2 bases to trimming and J lost 4 bases, with 18 bases between them. CDR3 size: 16 residues. The germline gives CDR1 ENHRY, CDR2 SYGVKD.

Of note for this clone: This specimen includes other DNA sequences encoding the same CDR3. The rearrangement uses TRBV20-1 and TRBJ2-7, with a weak D call TRBD2 (5 bases). Germline V CDR1 and CDR2: DFQATT, SNEGSKA (reference sequence). The CDR3 runs to 11 residues. In nucleotides, the CDR3 is TGCAGCGGAGGACGGTCCTACGAGCAGTACTTC. This sequence encodes CSGGRSYEQYF.

This sequence joins TRBV9 and TRBJ2-3; D unclear. The ends were cut back, 0 bases at V and 4 bases at J, with 6 bases in the middle. From germline, CDR1 is SGDLS and CDR2 YYNGEE. The CDR3 sequence is 13 residues long. The CDR3: CASSVASADTQYF. CDR3 DNA sequence: TGTGCCAGCAGCGTAGCATCGGCAGATACGCAGTATTTT.

V usage is TRBV7-2 and J usage is TRBJ1-5; D call uncertain. Germline assignment: CDR1 SGHTA and CDR2 FQGNSA. With 5 bases removed from V and 5 bases from J, the gap between germline ends came to 7 bases. The CDR3 is made up of 12 amino acids. In DNA, the CDR3 is TGTGCCAGCAGCCACTACGATCAGCCCCAGCATTTT. This sequence encodes CASSHYDQPQHF.

The chain couples TRBV7-2 to TRBJ1-5; D might be TRBD1 (6 bases). Germline V lookup: CDR1 SGHTA, CDR2 FQGNSA. V was trimmed by 4 bases and J by 9 bases, leaving 19 bases between them. This CDR3 region has 15 residues. CDR3: CASSSLPGGLGPQHF. In DNA form, the CDR3 reads TGTGCCAGCAGCTCCCTTCCGGGGGGCCTGGGGCCCCAGCATTTT.

The chain combines TRBV6-5 with TRBJ1-1; possible D gene TRBD1, 5 bases. Between the trimmed V and J ends, which lost 2 bases and 3 bases, there was a span of 13 bases. This CDR3 is 15 amino acids long. Looked up from germline, CDR1 is MNHEY and CDR2 is SVGAGI. CDR3 sequence (DNA): TGTGCCAGCAGTTACCAGTCCCTCAGGGACACTGAAGCTTTCTTT. It specifies CASSYQSLRDTEAFF.

The chain couples TRBV6-1 to TRBJ1-5; 8 bases are a match to TRBD1. The CDR3 totals 14 residues. The germline gives CDR1 MNHNS, CDR2 SASEGT. Trimming at V came to 3 bases and at J to 2 bases, leaving 0 bases not matched to a gene. Here the CDR3 DNA reads TGTGCCAGCAGTGAGGACAGGGGCAATCAGCCCCAGCATTTT. Translated, it gives CASSEDRGNQPQHF.

V and J are TRBV27 and TRBJ2-5; no definite D call. The CDR3 loop spans 13 amino acids. Trimming took off 4 bases at V and 7 bases at J, with 13 bases between the two ends. Germline CDR1 reads MNHEY; CDR2 reads SMNVEV (reference sequence). CDR3 sequence (DNA): TGTGCCAGCAGTTCGACACTTTCTGGGACCCAGTACTTC. It codes for CASSSTLSGTQYF.

This clone appeared a few times. V usage is TRBV6-1 and J usage is TRBJ1-4, with a possible D match to TRBD1 (6 bases). CDR3 length equals 15 residues. CDR1 and CDR2 from the germline V gene are MNHNS and SASEGT. Between the trimmed V and J ends, which lost 3 bases and 7 bases, there was a span of 15 bases. The CDR3 reads CASSDQGGVGEKLFF. In DNA form, the CDR3 reads TGTGCCAGCAGTGATCAAGGGGGAGTAGGTGAAAAACTGTTTTTT.

The gene calls are TRBV24-1 and TRBJ2-1; 13 positions match TRBD2. V dropped 8 bases and J dropped 7; count of bases not matched to a gene: 4. Germline lookup yields CDR1 KGHDR and CDR2 SFDVKD. The CDR3 covers 14 residues. This CDR3 is CATTPTSGGNEQFF. In DNA form, the CDR3 reads TGTGCCACCACCCCGACTAGCGGGGGGAATGAGCAGTTCTTC.

This chain joins TRBV11-2 and TRBJ1-5; D remains ambiguous. The germline V gene has CDR1 SGHAT and CDR2 FQNNGV. This CDR3 spans 13 amino acids. Trimming took 0 bases from V and 4 from J, leaving 4 bases between them. The CDR3 region is CASSLEANQPQHF. The CDR3 nucleotides read TGTGCCAGCAGCTTAGAGGCAAATCAGCCCCAGCATTTT.

The chain combines TRBV6-5 with TRBJ2-7; weak D call: TRBD1 (6 bases). Germline V gives CDR1 MNHEY, CDR2 SVGAGI. Trimming cost V 4 bases and J 6 bases, with 16 bases left between them. The CDR3 runs 14 residues. The chain's CDR3 is CASSLTGSSSEQYF. CDR3 nucleotides: TGTGCCAGCAGTTTGACAGGTAGTTCGTCCGAGCAGTACTTC.

The chain employs TRBV16 and TRBJ2-1, with 9 positions matching TRBD1. Germline trimming cut 4 bases from V and 15 bases from J; bases unmatched to any gene: 10. CDR3 length equals 13 residues. CDR1 is KGHSY, CDR2 FQNENV, per germline. The CDR3: CASSRPTGGMRFF. The CDR3 bases are TGTGCCAGCAGCCGACCTACAGGGGGCATGCGGTTCTTC. The full variable domain, its missing parts supplied by reference TRBV16 and TRBJ2-1, is GEEVAQTPKHLVRGEGQKAKLYCAPIKGHSYVFWYQQVLKNEFKFLISFQNENVFDETGMPKERFSAKCLPNSPCSLEIQATKLEDSAVYFCASSRPTGGMRFFGPGTRLTVL.

The chain links TRBV4-3 to TRBJ2-7, with D possibly matching TRBD1 (6 bases). The CDR3 has 18 amino acids. Per germline, CDR1 LGHNA and CDR2 YSLEER. With 1 base removed from V and 0 bases from J, the gap between germline ends came to 19 bases. CDR3 DNA sequence: TGCGCCAGCAGCCAAGGCCAAAGTGTGCAGGGGTACTCCTACGAGCAGTACTTC. It translates to CASSQGQSVQGYSYEQYF.

V is TRBV28 and J is TRBJ2-2; D not certain. CDR1 and CDR2 (germline): MDHEN, SYDVKM. This CDR3 has 14 residues. The ends were cut back, 5 bases at V and 1 base at J, with 8 bases in the middle. The CDR3 bases are TGTGCCAGCAGTCCAATTTGGAACACCGGGGAGCTGTTTTTT. This codes for CASSPIWNTGELFF.

The genes are TRBV28 and TRBJ1-2, with D possibly being TRBD1 (5 bases). The CDR3 totals 15 residues. V was trimmed by 7 bases and J by 5 bases, leaving 20 bases between them. Per germline, CDR1 MDHEN and CDR2 SYDVKM. In nucleotides, the CDR3 is TGTGCCAGCACCCTGGCCGTGGGGGGGAGGTATGGCTACACCTTC. Translated, it gives CASTLAVGGRYGYTF.

The rearrangement uses TRBV4-3 and TRBJ1-1, with D possibly being TRBD1 (6 bases). Germline V gives CDR1 LGHNA, CDR2 YSLEER. This CDR3 region has 16 residues. Trimming removed 2 bases from V and 1 base from J, with 14 bases in between. In nucleotides, the CDR3 is TGCGCCAGCAGCCAAAATATACAGGGACAGAACACTGAAGCTTTCTTT. It translates to CASSQNIQGQNTEAFF.

The chain has TRBV7-2 and TRBJ2-5; TRBD2 is a possible D gene (6 bases). The V gene lost 0 bases and the J gene lost 3 bases, with 8 bases spanning the gap. The CDR3 spans 14 residues. The germline V gene has CDR1 SGHTA and CDR2 FQGNSA. CDR3 amino acids: CASSLAGLKETQYF. CDR3 DNA: TGTGCCAGCAGCTTAGCGGGACTCAAAGAGACCCAGTACTTC.

The chain uses TRBV11-2 and TRBJ2-1, with D perhaps TRBD2 (6 bases). The germline CDR1 and CDR2 sequences are SGHAT and FQNNGV. Trimming removed 4 bases at V and 7 bases at J, with 8 bases between. The CDR3 loop spans 12 amino acids. In DNA form, the CDR3 reads TGTGCCAGCAGCTCACTAGCAAATGAGCAGTTCTTC. This encodes CASSSLANEQFF.

The V call is TRBV14, the J call TRBJ1-3, with 11 bases that match TRBD1. Germline CDR1 and CDR2: SGHDN and FVKESK. This CDR3 region has 20 residues. V lost 2 bases, J lost 4 bases, and 16 bases stayed unmatched. The CDR3 DNA is TGTGCCAGCAGCCAATTCCGTCCGGACAGGGGGCGCGTAACCGGAAACACCATATATTTT. Its translation is CASSQFRPDRGRVTGNTIYF.

This chain joins TRBV24-1 and TRBJ2-1; possibly TRBD2 for D (6 bases). V lost 2 bases to trimming and J lost 6 bases, with 16 bases between them. Germline V lookup: CDR1 KGHDR, CDR2 SFDVKD. The CDR3 totals 16 residues. The CDR3 spells CATSDSSPTSPNEQFF. The CDR3 DNA follows: TGTGCCACCAGTGATTCATCCCCAACTAGCCCCAATGAGCAGTTCTTC.